This record concerns one TCR beta chain sequence. Its antigen is unknown. This record comes from a study of T-cell reconstitution after alpha-beta-depleted transplantation in children. Construction of the TCRbeta library involved unique molecular identifiers. MiXCR was run by TCRdb on the PCR reads, yielding one entry per CDR3 protein. The table lists about 58,000 distinct CDR3 sequences, about 40% of them singletons, with 95% to 98% in the top ten. Findings and caveats of the study: At one year after transplant, newly produced T cells mostly accounted for T-cell counts and diversity. Some patients showed high day-60 TCRbeta diversity, which derived from surviving recipient T cells and thymic progenitors.

With 3 bases clipped from V and 10 bases from J, the junction kept 15 bases outside the gene matches. From germline, CDR1 is SGHDT and CDR2 YYEEEE. The CDR3 sequence is 15 residues long. This clonotype originated in a male patient younger than 18 who had a stem cell transplant for acute lymphoblastic leukemia, so the T cells may come from the graft donor. The sequenced sample was PBMCs, mostly from graft donor cells, obtained 360 days after TCRalphabeta/CD19-depleted stem cell transplant. The chain uses TRBV5-6 and TRBJ1-1; 7 nucleotides match TRBD1. DNA of the CDR3: TGTGCCAGCAGCTGGGGGACAGTAATGGAGAAGATAGCTTTCTTT. Residues: CASSWGTVMEKIAFF.